Below, 2 T cell receptor beta chains from the same sample are listed, as sequenced in a study of chemoradiotherapy in HPV16-positive cancers. TCRdb keeps only in-frame clones here, not all; method: immunoSEQ multiplex PCR. This sample has roughly 11,000 clones, with roughly three quarters found just once. Sampling was performed from a patient who underwent chemoradiotherapy. These receptors were obtained from a human donor with HPV-associated anogenital cancer.

V is TRBV11-2 and J is TRBJ2-7; D is unresolved. Trimming took off 0 bases at V and 2 bases at J, with 11 bases between the two ends. The germline CDR1 and CDR2 sequences are SGHAT and FQNNGV. There are 15 residues in the CDR3. As DNA, the CDR3 is TGTGCCAGCAGCTTAGATCTTTCAGACACCTACGAGCAGTACTTC. It yields the protein CASSLDLSDTYEQYF.

The rearrangement joins TRBV7-8 to TRBJ1-3; no firm D call. Germline V gene data show CDR1 as SGHVS and CDR2 as FQNEAQ. The length of the CDR3 is 17 residues. V lost 1 base to trimming and J lost 0 bases, with 13 bases between them. The DNA of the CDR3 is TGTGCCAGCAGCTTAGAGGCAGTCGCGAGCTCTGGAAACACCATATATTTT. Translated: CASSLEAVASSGNTIYF.